The 21 T cell receptor beta chains given below trace back to one sample, sequenced in a study of OX40 agonist ivuxolimab in advanced cancers. Data came from immunoSEQ multiplex PCR; TCRdb stores just in-frame clones and leaves some out. The sample records roughly 64,000 clones, 80% to 90% being singletons. This material consisted of CD4+ or CD8+ T cells sorted from blood, taken in a trial of the OX40 agonist ivuxolimab. These receptors all stem from an adult with an advanced solid tumor such as melanoma, head and neck, liver or kidney cancer.

This clone was picked up one time. This sequence joins TRBV29-1 and TRBJ2-4; no reliable D call. The germline V gene has CDR1 SQVTM and CDR2 ANQGSEA. The CDR3 consists of 14 residues. The V gene lost 0 bases and the J gene lost 1 base, with 7 bases spanning the gap. The CDR3 bases are TGCAGCGTTGAAGAGGGATTCGCCAAAAACATTCAGTACTTC. Its translation: CSVEEGFAKNIQYF. Filled out from reference TRBV29-1 and TRBJ2-4, the complete variable domain reads SAVISQKPSRDICQRGTSLTIQCQVDSQVTMMFWYRQQPGQSLTLIATANQGSEATYESGFVIDKFPISRPNLTFSTLTVSNMSPEDSSIYLCSVEEGFAKNIQYFGAGTRLSVL.

This sequence joins TRBV2 and TRBJ1-1; the D is unclear. The CDR3 length is 12 residues. CDR1 SNHLY and CDR2 FYNNEI come from the germline V gene. The germline V and J ends were trimmed by 1 base and 3 bases, with 3 bases remaining between them. The CDR3 loop is CASSEGHTEAFF. The DNA for the CDR3 is TGTGCCAGCAGTGAAGGGCACACTGAAGCTTTCTTT.

The chain employs TRBV7-8 and TRBJ2-5, with 7 nucleotides matching TRBD1. Matching the DNA end better, TRBJ2-7 makes the J call doubtful. This CDR3 region has 14 residues. Germline-derived CDR1 and CDR2 are SGHVS and FQNEAQ. The CDR3 is CASSIFGTAYEQYF. The DNA of the CDR3 is TGTGCCAGCAGCATCTTCGGGACAGCCTACGAGCAGTACTTC.

This chain uses TRBV5-1 with TRBJ2-3; D call uncertain. Deletions cut 4 bases from V and 2 bases from J, with 14 bases between. Germline V gene sequence: CDR1 SGHRS, CDR2 YFSETQ. The CDR3 extends over 15 amino acids. CDR3 region: CASSQGPSPTDTQYF. DNA for the CDR3: TGCGCCAGCAGCCAAGGACCATCCCCCACAGATACGCAGTATTTT.

This rearrangement joins TRBV5-1 to TRBJ2-7; 7 bases align to TRBD1. J lost 3 bases, V lost 4 bases, and 7 bases had no gene match. Per germline, CDR1 SGHRS and CDR2 YFSETQ. The CDR3 spans 14 residues. CDR3 DNA sequence: TGCGCCAGCAGCCTGACCGGGACAGTCTACGAGCAGTACTTC. Its translation: CASSLTGTVYEQYF.

This rearrangement joins TRBV9 to TRBJ2-7; 7 bases match TRBD1. The CDR3 consists of 14 residues. Germline V gene data show CDR1 as SGDLS and CDR2 as YYNGEE. Trimming cost V 4 bases and J 3 bases; bases outside gene matches: 7. As DNA, the CDR3 is TGTGCCAGCAGCCTGACAGGGTCTTACTACGAGCAGTACTTC. It yields the protein CASSLTGSYYEQYF.

The V gene is TRBV7-8, the J gene TRBJ2-1; TRBD2 aligns across 8 bases. Germline CDR1 is SGHVS and CDR2 is FQNEAQ. J was trimmed by 4 bases and V by 5 bases; bases with no gene match: 10. This CDR3 spans 16 amino acids. The CDR3 region has the DNA TGTGCCAGCAGCCCCTCCCCCCGGGGGGGATACAATGAGCAGTTCTTC. Residues: CASSPSPRGGYNEQFF.

The chain uses TRBV5-4 and TRBJ2-7, with D hard to call. Per the germline V gene, CDR1 is SGHNT and CDR2 is YYREEE (reference sequence). The CDR3 is 14 amino acids. Trimming removed 1 base from V and 6 bases from J, with 14 bases in between. CDR3 coding DNA: TGTGCCAGCAGCTTGACTTCGGCCCCCGGCGAGCAGTACTTC. It yields the protein CASSLTSAPGEQYF.

V is TRBV19 and J is TRBJ2-3; D not resolved. Germline V gene sequence: CDR1 LNHDA, CDR2 SQIVND (reference sequence). This CDR3 spans 17 amino acids. V was clipped by 2 bases and J by 0 bases, with 15 bases between them. CDR3 bases: TGTGCCAGTAGTATACTTTTTGACCGAGCTAGCACAGATACGCAGTATTTT. Its protein is CASSILFDRASTDTQYF.

This clone was observed once. The V gene is TRBV6-6, the J gene TRBJ1-5, with D unresolved. V shed 4 bases and J shed 0 bases, with 7 bases lying between them. The germline gives CDR1 MNHNY, CDR2 SVGAGI (reference sequence). The CDR3 consists of 14 residues. The CDR3, as DNA: TGTGCCAGCAGTTTGTGGGATAGCAATCAGCCCCAGCATTTT. Translating gives CASSLWDSNQPQHF.

In the case of this clone: At one end the junction does not follow the germline gene, possibly because of a read error. The chain joins TRBV29-1 to TRBJ2-1; 7 bases fit TRBD1. The CDR3 runs 14 residues. The germline gives CDR1 SQVTM, CDR2 ANQGSEA. This CDR3 reads CSAERGQGDNEQFF. CDR3 DNA sequence: TGCAGCGCTGAAAGGGGGCAGGGAGACAATGAGCAGTTCTTC.

This chain uses TRBV4-1 with TRBJ1-5; TRBD1 might be the D (5 bases). This CDR3 region has 16 residues. Germline CDR1 reads MGHRA; CDR2 reads YSYEKL. V was cut by 4 bases and J by 4 bases, with 17 bases left in between. The CDR3 DNA follows: TGCGCCAGCAGCCCACGAGCCGGGGCCGGGAATCAGCCCCAGCATTTT. As protein: CASSPRAGAGNQPQHF.

This chain joins TRBV4-1 and TRBJ1-1, with TRBD1 as a possible D gene (6 bases). The germline CDR1 and CDR2 sequences are MGHRA and YSYEKL. The germline V and J ends were trimmed by 6 bases and 3 bases, with 11 bases remaining between them. This CDR3 is 13 amino acids long. The CDR3: CASRAPGDTEAFF. The CDR3 DNA reads as TGCGCCAGCAGAGCCCCAGGGGACACTGAAGCTTTCTTT.

V gene TRBV19 combines with J gene TRBJ2-2; D remains ambiguous. V lost 3 bases, J lost 10 bases, and 9 bases lay in between. CDR3 length: 12 residues. CDR1 and CDR2 (germline): LNHDA, SQIVND (reference sequence). The DNA of the CDR3 is TGTGCCAGTAGTATCGGCGTACCGGAGCTGTTTTTT. It is translated as CASSIGVPELFF.

V and J are TRBV7-9 and TRBJ2-1; tentative D call: TRBD2 (5 bases). Trimming removed 8 bases at V and 7 bases at J, with 15 bases between. The CDR3 is 13 residues long. Germline CDR1 is SEHNR and CDR2 is FQNEAQ (reference sequence). The CDR3 loop reads CASVGASGNEQFF. The DNA of the CDR3 is TGTGCCAGCGTGGGAGCCAGCGGTAATGAGCAGTTCTTC. Full variable domain (missing parts from reference TRBV7-9 and TRBJ2-1): DTGVSQNPRHKITKRGQNVTFRCDPISEHNRLYWYRQTLGQGPEFLTYFQNEAQLEKSRLLSDRFSAERPKGSFSTLEIQRTEQGDSAMYLCASVGASGNEQFFGPGTRLTVL.

The rearrangement uses TRBV5-6 and TRBJ2-1; D remains unclear. This CDR3 is 12 amino acids long. V dropped 2 bases and J dropped 6 bases, with 6 bases sitting between them. Germline values: CDR1 SGHDT, CDR2 YYEEEE. The CDR3 is CASSFGRNEQFF. In DNA, the CDR3 is TGTGCCAGCAGCTTCGGTCGCAATGAGCAGTTCTTC.

The J gene is TRBJ2-3, the V gene TRBV2, with TRBD1 matching 10 bases. Losses at the gene ends were 10 bases for V and 3 bases for J; bases not matched to a gene: 7. This CDR3 is 14 amino acids long. Germline CDR1 and CDR2: SNHLY and FYNNEI. CDR3 in DNA: TGTGCCACATCCGGGACAGGGGTTACAGATACGCAGTATTTT. The encoded protein is CATSGTGVTDTQYF.

CDR3 in amino acids: CASSPPDGRSSYEQYF. The CDR3 coding sequence is TGTGCCAGCTCACCCCCAGACGGTAGGAGCTCCTACGAGCAGTACTTC. J is TRBJ2-7 and V is TRBV18; unclear D gene. The CDR3 spans 16 residues. With 3 bases removed from V and 0 bases from J, the gap between germline ends came to 15 bases. Germline-derived CDR1 and CDR2 are KGHSH and LQKENI.

The rearrangement uses TRBV10-3 and TRBJ2-7; D is unclear. Trimming left V 10 bases short and J 3 bases short, with 19 bases between. This CDR3 contains 14 residues. Per germline, CDR1 ENHRY and CDR2 SYGVKD. The CDR3 sequence is CATRPVGNVYEQYF. CDR3 coding DNA: TGTGCCACCCGCCCGGTGGGCAACGTCTACGAGCAGTACTTC.

This clone was recorded many times. This chain uses TRBV11-2 with TRBJ2-1; D tentatively fits TRBD1 or TRBD2 (5 bases each). This CDR3 contains 15 residues. Germline CDR1 is SGHAT and CDR2 is FQNNGV. Trimming took off 3 bases at V and 4 bases at J, with 13 bases between the two ends. In DNA form, the CDR3 reads TGTGCCAGCAGCTTGGTCGGGACGGATTACAATGAGCAGTTCTTC. This gives the protein CASSLVGTDYNEQFF.

DNA for the CDR3: TGTGCCAGCAGCCGAACAGGACAGGGGGCCGGGGAGCTGTTTTTT. It is translated as CASSRTGQGAGELFF. This chain connects TRBV7-9 to TRBJ2-2; TRBD1 aligns across 10 bases. J lost 6 bases, V lost 5 bases, and 6 bases had no gene match. Germline CDR1 and CDR2: SEHNR and FQNEAQ (reference sequence). CDR3 size: 15 residues. The full variable domain, rest sourced from reference TRBV7-9 and TRBJ2-2, is DTGVSQNPRHKITKRGQNVTFRCDPISEHNRLYWYRQTLGQGPEFLTYFQNEAQLEKSRLLSDRFSAERPKGSFSTLEIQRTEQGDSAMYLCASSRTGQGAGELFFGEGSRLTVL.